This T cell receptor (beta chain) derives from a study of cytomegalovirus exposure and HLA in healthy donors. Study-level results: Accurate predictions that matched the HLA-A and HLA-B alleles of most subjects were reportedly made from TCR beta sequences. Reports indicated that the classifier achieved high specificity and sensitivity in diagnosing cytomegalovirus status. Sequencing artifact likely explains a cluster of highly shared sequence variants.

Comment on this clone: Its antigen is unidentified.

It was with 60 Vbeta and 13 Jbeta primers that the PCR ran. Measured with immunoSEQ multiplex PCR; TCRdb has only the in-frame clones, and not every one. The repertoire includes 150,000 to 200,000 clones, less than 85% of them detected once, and 1% sits in the top ten. V lost 3 bases, J lost 4 bases, and 12 bases lay in between. CDR3 length: 15 residues. Germline V CDR1 and CDR2: MNHEY, SVGAGI. The TCR originated in a boy aged 2-9 years in good health and CMV-seronegative. V is TRBV6-5 and J is TRBJ1-4, with D perhaps TRBD1 (5 bases). Specimen: PBMCs. This CDR3 is CASSYEWGNNEKLFF. The CDR3 coding sequence is TGTGCCAGCAGTTATGAGTGGGGCAATAATGAAAAACTGTTTTTT.